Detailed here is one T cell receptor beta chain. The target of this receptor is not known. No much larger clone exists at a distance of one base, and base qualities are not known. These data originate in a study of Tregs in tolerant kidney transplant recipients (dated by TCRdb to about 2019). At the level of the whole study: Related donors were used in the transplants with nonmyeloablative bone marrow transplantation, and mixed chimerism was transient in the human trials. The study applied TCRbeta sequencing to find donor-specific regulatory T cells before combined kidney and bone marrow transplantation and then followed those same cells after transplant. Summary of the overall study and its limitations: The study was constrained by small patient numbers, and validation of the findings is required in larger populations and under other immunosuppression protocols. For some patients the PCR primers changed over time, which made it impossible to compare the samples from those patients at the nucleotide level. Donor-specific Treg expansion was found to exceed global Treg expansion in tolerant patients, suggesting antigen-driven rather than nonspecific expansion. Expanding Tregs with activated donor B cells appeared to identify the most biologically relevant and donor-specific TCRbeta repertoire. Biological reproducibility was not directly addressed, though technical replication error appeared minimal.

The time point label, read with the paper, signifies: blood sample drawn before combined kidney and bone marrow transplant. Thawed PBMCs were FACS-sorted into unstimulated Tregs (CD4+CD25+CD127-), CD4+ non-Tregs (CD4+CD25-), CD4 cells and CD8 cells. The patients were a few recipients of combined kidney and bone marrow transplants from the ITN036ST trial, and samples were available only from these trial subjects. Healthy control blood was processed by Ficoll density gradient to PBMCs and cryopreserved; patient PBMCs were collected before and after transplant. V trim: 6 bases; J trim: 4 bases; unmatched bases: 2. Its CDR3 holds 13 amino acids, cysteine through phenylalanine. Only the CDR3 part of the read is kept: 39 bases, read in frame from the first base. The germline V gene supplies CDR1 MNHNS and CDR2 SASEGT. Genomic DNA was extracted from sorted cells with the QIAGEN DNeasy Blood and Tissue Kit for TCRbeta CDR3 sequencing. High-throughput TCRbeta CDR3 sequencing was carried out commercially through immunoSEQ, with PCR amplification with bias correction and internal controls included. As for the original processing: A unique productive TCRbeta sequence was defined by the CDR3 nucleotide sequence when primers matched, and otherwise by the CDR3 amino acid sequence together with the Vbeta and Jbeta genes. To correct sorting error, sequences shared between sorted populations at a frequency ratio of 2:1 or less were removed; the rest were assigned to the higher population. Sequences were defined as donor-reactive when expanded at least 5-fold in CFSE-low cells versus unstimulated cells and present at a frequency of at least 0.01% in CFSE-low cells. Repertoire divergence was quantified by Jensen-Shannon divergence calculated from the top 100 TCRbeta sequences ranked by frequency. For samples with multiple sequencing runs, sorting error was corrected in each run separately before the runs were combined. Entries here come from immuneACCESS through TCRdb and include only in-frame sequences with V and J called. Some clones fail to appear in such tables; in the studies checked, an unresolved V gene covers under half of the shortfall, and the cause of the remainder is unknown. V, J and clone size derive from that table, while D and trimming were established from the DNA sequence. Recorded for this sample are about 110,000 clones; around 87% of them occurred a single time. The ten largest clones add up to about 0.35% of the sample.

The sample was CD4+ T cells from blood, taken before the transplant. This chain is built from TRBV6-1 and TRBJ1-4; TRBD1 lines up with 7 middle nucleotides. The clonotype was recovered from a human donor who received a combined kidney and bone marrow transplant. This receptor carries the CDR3 CASRTGFNEKLFF. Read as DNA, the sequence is TGTGCCAGCAGGACAGGGTTTAATGAAAAACTGTTTTTT.